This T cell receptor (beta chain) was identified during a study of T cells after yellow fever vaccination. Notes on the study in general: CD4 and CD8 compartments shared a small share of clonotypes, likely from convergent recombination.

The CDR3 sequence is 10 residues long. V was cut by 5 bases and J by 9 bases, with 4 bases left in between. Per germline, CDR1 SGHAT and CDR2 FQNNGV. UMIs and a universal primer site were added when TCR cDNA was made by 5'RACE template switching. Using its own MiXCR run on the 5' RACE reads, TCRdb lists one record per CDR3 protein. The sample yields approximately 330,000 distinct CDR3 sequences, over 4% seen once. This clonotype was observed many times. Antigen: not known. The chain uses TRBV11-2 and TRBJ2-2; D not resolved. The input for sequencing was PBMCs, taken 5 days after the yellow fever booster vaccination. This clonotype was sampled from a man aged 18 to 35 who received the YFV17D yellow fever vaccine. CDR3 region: CASSHRELFF. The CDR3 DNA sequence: TGTGCCAGCAGCCACAGGGAGCTGTTTTTT.